This T cell receptor (beta chain) was identified in a study of T cell repertoires in ileal Crohn's disease. Study information: Operated complications were stricturing disease (about 60%) and penetrating disease (about 40%). M6 samples are neoterminal ileum biopsies from postoperative colonoscopy.

Sample share makes this clone medium-sized. The germline V gene has CDR1 LGHNT and CDR2 FRNRAP. The V gene lost 6 bases and the J gene lost 8 bases, with 16 bases spanning the gap. The CDR3 runs 14 residues. Time point here: neoterminal ileum biopsy at postoperative endoscopy, about 6 months after surgery. Per sample, approximately 540 nanograms of biopsy DNA were TCRB immunosequenced. The data were produced by immunoSEQ multiplex PCR, yet TCRdb's version contains in-frame clones alone and is incomplete. The data show some 9,400 clones, roughly 75% seen once. This clonotype was sampled from an adult with Crohn's disease. What was sequenced was ileal tissue. The chain has TRBV12-5 and TRBJ1-4; D remains unclear. CDR3 coding DNA: TGTGCTAGTGGCAAGGAGGGTCTGGAGGAAAAACTGTTTTTT. This encodes CASGKEGLEEKLFF.